This T cell receptor (beta chain) stems from a study of T-cell memory formation after mild COVID-19. This clonotype has just a few counts. Germline lookup yields CDR1 MNHEY and CDR2 SMNVEV (reference sequence). The CDR3 has 16 residues. V lost 4 bases and J lost 5, with 20 bases in between. MiXCR, run by TCRdb on the 5' RACE reads, gives a single entry per CDR3 protein. The repertoire includes approximately 570,000 distinct CDR3 sequences, about 20% of them detected once, and approximately 12% sits in the top ten. The rearrangement joins TRBV27 to TRBJ2-5; the D gene is possibly TRBD2 (6 bases). Sequences were obtained from PBMCs or a T cell subset sorted from them (not recorded which). The sequence came from an adult woman who had mild COVID-19 (a few samples of this study predate the infection). Cell type and time point are not known. The DNA for the CDR3 is TGTGCCAGCAGTTCCGCTGGGGCGGGGTTATGGGAGACCCAGTACTTC. This encodes CASSSAGAGLWETQYF.